Following are 27 T cell receptor beta chains from one sample sequenced in a study of blood T cell repertoires in COVID-19. Clones were sequenced by immunoSEQ multiplex PCR, and TCRdb holds only the in-frame ones, with some missing. The data show roughly 110,000 clones, more than 80% seen once. What was sequenced was peripheral blood. The receptor set was obtained from a man aged 40-50 years with active or convalescent COVID-19.

The chain is built from TRBV7-2 and TRBJ2-1; the D is unclear. The germline CDR1 and CDR2 sequences are SGHTA and FQGNSA. The germline V and J ends were trimmed by 2 bases and 5 bases, with 7 bases remaining between them. The CDR3 has 13 amino acids. In DNA, the CDR3 is TGTGCCAGCAGCTTAAGCCTTGACAATGAGCAGTTCTTC. This encodes CASSLSLDNEQFF.

The gene calls are TRBV29-1 and TRBJ1-1; 7 nucleotides match TRBD1. CDR1 and CDR2 from the germline V gene are SQVTM and ANQGSEA. The CDR3 is 13 residues long. V shed 6 bases, J shed 5 bases, and the junction held 9 bases outside the gene matches. The CDR3 spells CSVTRGAKTEAFF. For the CDR3, the DNA is TGCAGCGTCACCAGGGGGGCGAAAACTGAAGCTTTCTTT. Together with reference TRBV29-1 and TRBJ1-1, the CDR3 gives the full variable domain: SAVISQKPSRDICQRGTSLTIQCQVDSQVTMMFWYRQQPGQSLTLIATANQGSEATYESGFVIDKFPISRPNLTFSTLTVSNMSPEDSSIYLCSVTRGAKTEAFFGQGTRLTVV.

The V and J genes are TRBV7-9 and TRBJ2-7, with 9 nucleotides matching TRBD2. Germline CDR1 and CDR2: SEHNR and FQNEAQ (reference sequence). Trimming cost V 5 bases and J 4 bases; bases outside gene matches: 9. CDR3 length equals 15 residues. CDR3 residues: CASSVTGTSIYEQYF. CDR3 DNA sequence: TGTGCCAGCAGCGTAACCGGGACTAGCATTTACGAGCAGTACTTC.

V gene TRBV30 combines with J gene TRBJ2-2; 7 bases are a match to TRBD2. V lost 1 base, J lost 5 bases, and 10 bases stayed unmatched. CDR3 size: 16 residues. Germline-derived CDR1 and CDR2 are GTSNPN and SVGIG (reference sequence). CDR3 protein: CAWSGDRRGGTGELFF. The DNA for the CDR3 is TGTGCCTGGAGTGGGGACCGGAGGGGAGGGACCGGGGAGCTGTTTTTT.

The chain carries TRBV28 and TRBJ1-1; D is unresolved. The CDR3 length is 12 residues. Germline V gene data show CDR1 as MDHEN and CDR2 as SYDVKM. V lost 2 bases to trimming and J lost 8 bases, with 9 bases between them. The CDR3 sequence is CASSLSLGEAFF. The CDR3 DNA is TGTGCCAGCAGTTTAAGTTTGGGCGAAGCTTTCTTT.

The V and J genes are TRBV5-4 and TRBJ2-5; 12 bases are shared with TRBD2. This CDR3 spans 13 amino acids. V shed 5 bases and J 4 bases; nucleotides not matched to a gene: 0. The V gene's germline CDR1 is SGHNT and CDR2 YYREEE (reference sequence). The chain's CDR3 is CASRGLAGETQYF. The DNA for the CDR3 is TGTGCCAGCAGGGGACTAGCGGGAGAGACCCAGTACTTC. Full variable domain (rest looked up from reference TRBV5-4 and TRBJ2-5): ETGVTQSPTHLIKTRGQQVTLRCSSQSGHNTVSWYQQALGQGPQFIFQYYREEENGRGNFPPRFSGLQFPNYSSELNVNALELDDSALYLCASRGLAGETQYFGPGTRLLVL.

A note on this clone: A junction boundary mismatches the germline segment, possibly from a read error. This sequence joins TRBV7-2 and TRBJ2-7; possibly TRBD1 for D (5 bases). Germline CDR1 reads SGHTA; CDR2 reads FQGNSA. The CDR3 has 15 residues. Here the CDR3 reads CASSLDVQGFYEQYF. The CDR3 nucleotides are TGTGCCAGCAGTTTAGATGTCCAGGGTTTCTACGAGCAGTACTTC.

This clone has a handful of counts. The chain is built from TRBV9 and TRBJ2-3; a weak D match, TRBD1 (5 bases). Germline CDR1 and CDR2: SGDLS and YYNGEE. Trimming took 3 bases from V and 2 from J, leaving 10 bases between them. This CDR3 has 14 residues. CDR3 region: CASSDDRYTDTQYF. The CDR3 nucleotides are TGTGCCAGCAGCGATGACAGATACACAGATACGCAGTATTTT.

This clone was detected only a few times. This chain uses TRBV6-6 with TRBJ2-7; 10 nucleotides align to TRBD1. Germline lookup yields CDR1 MNHNY and CDR2 SVGAGI (reference sequence). The length of the CDR3 is 14 residues. V lost 5 bases and J lost 6; bases outside the gene matches: 7. CDR3 sequence: CASSPSGTGVEQYF. CDR3 bases: TGTGCCAGCAGTCCCTCCGGGACAGGGGTCGAGCAGTACTTC.

The chain carries TRBV4-3 and TRBJ2-1; D is unclear. Trimming cost V 4 bases and J 3 bases, with 7 bases left between them. Germline-derived CDR1 and CDR2 are LGHNA and YSLEER. The CDR3 covers 13 residues. Written as DNA, the CDR3 is TGCGCCAGCAGCCCTTTTCTCTACAATGAGCAGTTCTTC. It is translated as CASSPFLYNEQFF.

This chain links TRBV10-1 with TRBJ2-3; D gene ambiguous. The CDR3 runs 13 residues. V lost 3 bases and J lost 8, with 12 bases in between. The V gene's germline CDR1 is WNHNN and CDR2 SYGVQD (reference sequence). The CDR3 spells CASSEGSTGTQYF. CDR3 coding DNA: TGCGCCAGCAGTGAAGGATCAACGGGTACGCAGTATTTT.

The J gene is TRBJ2-3, the V gene TRBV19; TRBD2 matches at 13 bases. This CDR3 contains 13 residues. Germline CDR1 reads LNHDA; CDR2 reads SQIVND (reference sequence). V was pared by 8 bases and J by 7 bases, with 3 bases of the junction left unmatched. CDR3 DNA sequence: TGTGCCAGTGGACTAGCGGGGGCCTATACGCAGTATTTT. Translation: CASGLAGAYTQYF.

This clone was found once. The chain uses TRBV2 and TRBJ2-7, with a possible D match to TRBD2 (5 bases). The CDR3 is 14 amino acids. In germline, CDR1 is SNHLY, CDR2 FYNNEI. V lost 8 bases, J lost 1 base, and 15 bases lay in between. The CDR3 spells CASRRMQASYEQYF. CDR3 in DNA: TGTGCCAGCCGGAGGATGCAGGCTTCCTACGAGCAGTACTTC.

The rearrangement links TRBV19 to TRBJ1-1; D may be TRBD1 (5 bases). This CDR3 has 14 residues. The germline V gene encodes CDR1 LNHDA and CDR2 SQIVND (reference sequence). V lost 0 bases and J 4 bases, leaving 9 bases between the germline ends. The CDR3 sequence: CASSIDRRGTEAFF. The CDR3 DNA sequence: TGTGCCAGTAGTATAGATCGAAGGGGCACTGAAGCTTTCTTT.

The rearrangement uses TRBV28 and TRBJ1-4; 9 bases align to TRBD1. V shed 5 bases, J shed 7 bases, and the junction held 11 bases outside the gene matches. Germline loops: CDR1 MDHEN, CDR2 SYDVKM. There are 16 residues in the CDR3. This CDR3 is CASSKNTGGGAEKLFF. DNA of the CDR3: TGTGCCAGCAGTAAAAACACAGGGGGCGGGGCTGAAAAACTGTTTTTT. The whole variable domain, remainder taken from reference TRBV28 and TRBJ1-4, is DVKVTQSSRYLVKRTGEKVFLECVQDMDHENMFWYRQDPGLGLRLIYFSYDVKMKEKGDIPEGYSVSREKKERFSLILESASTNQTSMYLCASSKNTGGGAEKLFFGSGTQLSVL.

The chain recombines TRBV7-9 with TRBJ2-1; 9 nucleotides line up with TRBD2. This CDR3 spans 16 amino acids. Germline trimming cut 3 bases from V and 4 bases from J; bases unmatched to any gene: 7. Germline V CDR1 and CDR2: SEHNR, FQNEAQ (reference sequence). Here the CDR3 DNA reads TGTGCCAGCAGCTTTACCCTAGCGGGGCTTTACAATGAGCAGTTCTTC. It is translated as CASSFTLAGLYNEQFF.

This chain connects TRBV28 to TRBJ1-4; a possible D gene is TRBD1 (6 bases). V was trimmed by 1 base and J by 4 bases, leaving 13 bases between them. CDR1 MDHEN and CDR2 SYDVKM come from the germline V gene. The CDR3 consists of 16 residues. CDR3 loop: CASSLSGARVNEKLFF. The CDR3, as DNA: TGTGCCAGCAGTTTATCAGGGGCTCGGGTTAATGAAAAACTGTTTTTT.

This sequence joins TRBV7-8 and TRBJ2-7; D is unresolved. Germline V gene data show CDR1 as SGHVS and CDR2 as FQNEAQ. V was trimmed by 0 bases and J by 7 bases, leaving 7 bases between them. This CDR3 comprises 12 residues. The CDR3 sequence is CASSLALVEQYF. CDR3 sequence (DNA): TGTGCCAGCAGCTTAGCGCTAGTGGAGCAGTACTTC.

The chain uses TRBV28 and TRBJ1-1; D call uncertain. Germline V gene sequence: CDR1 MDHEN, CDR2 SYDVKM. The length of the CDR3 is 13 residues. V was pared by 8 bases and J by 0 bases, with 10 bases between. Here the CDR3 reads CASGETMNTEAFF. CDR3 DNA sequence: TGTGCCAGCGGGGAGACGATGAACACTGAAGCTTTCTTT.

The V call is TRBV4-3, the J call TRBJ1-3, with unresolved D. V gave up 1 base and J gave up 1 base, with 8 bases separating them. This CDR3 has 15 residues. Germline V gives CDR1 LGHNA, CDR2 YSLEER. CDR3 residues: CASSQVVGSGNTIYF. In DNA, the CDR3 is TGCGCCAGCAGCCAAGTCGTCGGGTCTGGAAACACCATATATTTT.

For the CDR3, the DNA is TGTGCCAGTCGTCTAGCGGGGAACACCGGGGAGCTGTTTTTT. As protein: CASRLAGNTGELFF. The rearrangement uses TRBV19 and TRBJ2-2; 8 bases are shared with TRBD2. The CDR3 is made up of 14 amino acids. Unmatched junction bases numbered 3, after V lost 8 bases and J lost 1 base. In germline, CDR1 is LNHDA, CDR2 SQIVND (reference sequence). Supplemented by reference TRBV19 and TRBJ2-2, the full variable domain reads DGGITQSPKYLFRKEGQNVTLSCEQNLNHDAMYWYRQDPGQGLRLIYYSQIVNDFQKGDIAEGYSVSREKKESFPLTVTSAQKNPTAFYLCASRLAGNTGELFFGEGSRLTVL.

This clone occurred once. This chain connects TRBV5-1 to TRBJ1-1; D is undetermined. V was pared by 2 bases and J by 0 bases, with 8 bases between. The length of the CDR3 is 14 residues. CDR1 and CDR2 (germline): SGHRS, YFSETQ. CDR3 sequence (DNA): TGCGCCAGCAGCTTAGACTTGGTGAACACTGAAGCTTTCTTT. Residues: CASSLDLVNTEAFF.

V and J are TRBV7-2 and TRBJ2-7; 7 bases fit TRBD2. The length of the CDR3 is 15 residues. V lost 5 bases to trimming and J lost 3 bases; unmatched junction nucleotides: 10. The germline gives CDR1 SGHTA, CDR2 FQGNSA. The CDR3 DNA reads TGTGCCAGCAGCACCGAGGCTAGCGGTGTCTACGAGCAGTACTTC. This encodes CASSTEASGVYEQYF.

The chain has TRBV6-2 or TRBV6-3 and TRBJ2-1; TRBD1 matches at 7 bases. The trim removed 6 bases at V and 8 bases at J, leaving 16 bases unmatched. The CDR3 covers 16 residues. The V gene's germline CDR1 is MNHEY and CDR2 SVGEGT. The CDR3 DNA follows: TGTGCCAGCAGCACCTTCCCGGGACAGAGGAGCGATGAGCAGTTCTTC. Amino acid sequence: CASSTFPGQRSDEQFF.

The chain links TRBV3-1 (or the pseudogene TRBV3-2) to TRBJ2-1, with a possible D match to TRBD1 (5 bases). CDR1 is LGHDT and CDR2 is YNNKEL in the germline V gene (reference sequence). The CDR3 runs 15 residues. The germline V and J ends were trimmed by 2 bases and 8 bases, with 16 bases remaining between them. The CDR3, as DNA: TGTGCCAGCAGCCAACCCTGGAAAGGGGCCCATGAGCAGTTCTTC. Amino acids: CASSQPWKGAHEQFF.

The chain combines TRBV10-3 with TRBJ2-3, with D maybe TRBD1 (6 bases). The CDR3 extends over 14 amino acids. Trimming took 5 bases from V and 2 from J, leaving 11 bases between them. Germline CDR1 and CDR2: ENHRY and SYGVKD. The CDR3 loop is CAISPGTTTDTQYF. The CDR3 region has the DNA TGTGCCATCAGTCCCGGGACAACCACAGATACGCAGTATTTT.

The chain recombines TRBV19 with TRBJ2-6; the D is unclear. This CDR3 is built from 12 residues. Germline V gene data show CDR1 as LNHDA and CDR2 as SQIVND (reference sequence). The V and J ends lost 5 bases and 4 bases respectively, with 3 bases between them. CDR3 bases: TGTGCCAGTAGTGCGGGGGCCAACGTCCTGACTTTC. Protein product: CASSAGANVLTF.